The source of this T cell receptor beta chain is a study of T-cell reconstitution after alpha-beta-depleted transplantation in children (dated by TCRdb to 2016 to 2017). Regarding the study in general: T-cell immune reconstitution after TCRalphabeta/CD19-depleted allogeneic hematopoietic cell transplantation in children was quantitatively tracked in the study by means of TCR repertoire profiling.

The treatment or condition label, as the study defines it: allogeneic hematopoietic cell transplantation with graft depleted of TCRalphabeta T cells and CD19 B cells. TCRalphabeta/CD19-depleted allogeneic hematopoietic cell grafts were given to the transplant recipients, all of whom were children. There are a few counts of this clonotype. The antigen it binds to is not known. Within one base of it there is no much larger clone, and no base qualities were kept. Broad study findings and their caveats: Over the following months the frequencies of hyperexpanded clones went down, and after one year T-cell counts and TCRbeta diversity were mostly credited to newly produced T cells. The apparently early recovery of alphabetaT-cell counts about two months after transplant reportedly depended on only several hundred rapidly expanded clones that came from non-depleted graft cells. The high TCRbeta diversity at day 60 in some patients was ascribed to recipient T cells and intrathymic progenitors that had survived conditioning.

Receptors were amplified or captured by PCR. Sequenced using an Illumina HiSeq 2500. TCR libraries were prepared with molecular barcoding, using unique molecular identifiers to normalize TCRbeta repertoire quantification. The raw public reads went through TCRdb reprocessing: fastp at Q25, MiXCR clone calling, in-frame beta chains kept. Identical CDR3 protein sequences are pooled into one entry, listed with their most common genes and DNA. This sample gives some 840,000 distinct CDR3 sequences in total; roughly 16% of them show up just once. The ten largest clonotypes hold just under 5% of the sample. The V end loses 0 bases and the J end loses 4 bases, and a stretch of 9 bases separates them. The germline V gene yields SGHRS for CDR1 and YFSETQ for CDR2. The CDR3 has 14 amino acids, counting the end cysteine and phenylalanine. Only CDR3 DNA is held: 42 bases, read in frame from base 1.

The sample here was PBMCs, mostly from graft donor cells, taken 360 days after TCRalphabeta/CD19-depleted stem cell transplant. The TCR sequence derives from a male patient between 10 and 17 years old who had a stem cell transplant for acute lymphoblastic leukemia, so the T cells may come from the graft donor. The rearrangement combines TRBV5-1 with TRBJ2-3; the D region may be TRBD1 or TRBD2, each matching 5 bases equally. The DNA sequence is as follows: TGCGCCAGCAGCTTGGACGGGACGGCAGATACGCAGTATTTT. Its amino acids are CASSLDGTADTQYF.